The 4 T cell receptor beta chains below come from one sample, sequenced in a study of T-cell memory formation after mild COVID-19. TCRdb ran MiXCR on the 5' RACE reads and lists one entry per CDR3 protein. This sample has 300,000 to 350,000 distinct CDR3 sequences, with 13% to 15% found just once. The specimen sequenced was PBMCs or a T cell subset sorted from them (not recorded which). All receptors come from a man aged 18 to 30 who had mild COVID-19 (a few samples of this study predate the infection). Cell type and time point are not known.

This clonotype was picked up a small number of times. This sequence joins TRBV4-3 and TRBJ2-7, with D possibly TRBD2 on 5 matching bases. V was trimmed by 0 bases and J by 3 bases, leaving 12 bases between them. The CDR3 spans 15 residues. From germline, CDR1 is LGHNA and CDR2 YSLEER. The CDR3 sequence: CASSQDPGRGYEQYF. In DNA form, the CDR3 reads TGCGCCAGCAGCCAAGATCCAGGACGGGGCTACGAGCAGTACTTC.

A few counts support this clonotype. The J gene is TRBJ2-3, the V gene TRBV9, with 8 positions matching TRBD2. Unmatched junction bases numbered 5, after V lost 0 bases and J lost 2 bases. The CDR3 spans 16 residues. Germline CDR1 and CDR2: SGDLS and YYNGEE. CDR3: CASSVEGGGTTDTQYF. The CDR3 DNA follows: TGTGCCAGCAGCGTAGAAGGCGGGGGGACCACAGATACGCAGTATTTT.

The J gene is TRBJ1-6, the V gene TRBV6-5, with D perhaps matching TRBD1 (5 bases). Germline values: CDR1 MNHEY, CDR2 SVGAGI. CDR3 length: 14 residues. V lost 6 bases to trimming and J lost 13 bases, with 19 bases between them. CDR3 sequence: CASSQGPRMGPLHF. The CDR3 DNA sequence: TGTGCCAGCAGCCAGGGCCCCAGGATGGGGCCCCTCCACTTT.

The J gene is TRBJ2-3, the V gene TRBV6-2 or TRBV6-3; D gene uncertain. Deletions cut 4 bases from V and 8 bases from J, with 7 bases between. The CDR3 is 11 residues long. Germline loops: CDR1 MNHEY, CDR2 SVGEGT. The CDR3 sequence: CASSSIGTQYF. As DNA, the CDR3 is TGTGCCAGCAGTTCCATAGGTACGCAGTATTTT.